These T cell receptor beta chains were read from a single sample in a study of T cell clonotyping in hematopoietic cell transplantation. Here immunoSEQ multiplex PCR was the method, and the copy in TCRdb shows in-frame clones only, minus some. Here the sample spans 13,000 to 15,000 clones, under 90% being singletons. Sequencing was performed on PBMCs, taken 100 days after allogeneic stem cell transplant. The receptors were gathered from a male patient aged 50 to 59 who had an allogeneic stem cell transplant from an unrelated donor, so T cells may come from the graft donor. Some clones in this sample may be carry-over from other donors' samples. Both conserved end residues are part of each CDR3. The listing skips clone size in some rows; elsewhere it reads once, few, many or a size class.

CDR3	size	V
CASSFGTSAQETQYF	.	TRBV6-1
CASSERQTVAGSSNEQFF	once	TRBV19
CASSFRTNEQYF	.	TRBV27
CSVERDRGPRNF	.	TRBV29-1
CASSPGGGTDTQYF	few	TRBV27
CASSLHHQEQYF	.	TRBV5-1
CASSRDRGGTYEQYF	.	TRBV6-5
CASSPAGDTEAFF	.	TRBV5-6
CASSSQGFGQPQHF	few	TRBV6-5
CASSLVDSAGIQYF	.	TRBV7-2
CATAIGRNYEQYF	.	TRBV5-1
CASSEYPGDYRSYTF	.	TRBV2
CASSLERDTQYF	.	TRBV11-2
CASSLGQRSYEQYF	once	TRBV7-6